The 22 T cell receptor beta chains below were found in one sample sequenced in a study of blood T cell repertoires in COVID-19. Sequenced by immunoSEQ multiplex PCR; TCRdb stores in-frame clones only, minus some. Among around 30,000 clones listed, 80% to 95% were seen once. The sequenced material came from peripheral blood. The receptors were gathered from an elderly man with acute or convalescent COVID-19.

The chain links TRBV3-1 (or the pseudogene TRBV3-2) to TRBJ1-5; D ambiguous. The ends were cut back, 4 bases at V and 6 bases at J, with 7 bases in the middle. Germline loops: CDR1 LGHDT, CDR2 YNNKEL (reference sequence). This CDR3 is 12 amino acids long. The CDR3 nucleotides read TGTGCCAGCAGCCGACTAGGTCAGCCCCAGCATTTT. Translating gives CASSRLGQPQHF.

V gene TRBV5-1 combines with J gene TRBJ2-3; unclear D gene. The germline V gene has CDR1 SGHRS and CDR2 YFSETQ. The V end was cut by 3 bases, the J end by 2 bases, with 10 bases between. This CDR3 has 14 residues. CDR3 DNA: TGCGCCAGCAGCTCACGCGAGGTCACAGATACGCAGTATTTT. This sequence encodes CASSSREVTDTQYF.

The chain joins TRBV6-5 to TRBJ2-2; possible D gene TRBD2, 5 bases. The CDR3 sequence is 14 residues long. V was trimmed by 9 bases and J by 1 base, leaving 12 bases between them. Germline V gene sequence: CDR1 MNHEY, CDR2 SVGAGI. CDR3 in DNA: TGTGCCAGTCGGCCAGCGGTGAACACCGGGGAGCTGTTTTTT. It is translated as CASRPAVNTGELFF.

The chain carries TRBV18 and TRBJ2-3; 8 nucleotides align to TRBD2. Germline V gene sequence: CDR1 KGHSH, CDR2 LQKENI. CDR3 size: 15 residues. With V trimmed by 1 base and J by 4 bases, 4 bases remained unmatched. CDR3: CASSPQAGGADTQYF. The CDR3 coding sequence is TGTGCCAGCTCACCACAGGCGGGGGGTGCAGATACGCAGTATTTT.

The CDR3 bases are TGTGCCAGCTCACCAGGAGAGGGCTACAATGAGCAGTTCTTC. As protein: CASSPGEGYNEQFF. V gene TRBV18 combines with J gene TRBJ2-1, with D perhaps matching TRBD2 (5 bases). V gave up 2 bases and J gave up 3 bases, with 8 bases separating them. Per the germline V gene, CDR1 is KGHSH and CDR2 is LQKENI. This CDR3 spans 14 amino acids.

The count of this clone is one. The V and J genes are TRBV5-4 and TRBJ1-3; unclear D gene. Germline CDR1 SGHNT, CDR2 YYREEE (reference sequence). This CDR3 spans 15 amino acids. V dropped 0 bases and J dropped 0 bases, with 7 bases sitting between them. CDR3 loop: CASSLGSPSGNTIYF. DNA of the CDR3: TGTGCCAGCAGCTTGGGTAGCCCCTCTGGAAACACCATATATTTT.

This clone was observed a few times. V and J are TRBV5-4 and TRBJ1-2, with 11 bases matching TRBD1. The CDR3 is 16 residues long. In germline, CDR1 is SGHNT, CDR2 YYREEE (reference sequence). Trimming removed 3 bases from V and 7 bases from J; junction bases left unmatched: 11. The CDR3: CASSYSMGQGDSGYTF. CDR3 sequence (DNA): TGTGCCAGCAGCTACTCGATGGGACAGGGGGACAGTGGCTACACCTTC.

V usage is TRBV2 and J usage is TRBJ2-7; TRBD1 might be the D (5 bases). There are 12 residues in the CDR3. V was trimmed by 9 bases and J by 0 bases, leaving 9 bases between them. Germline CDR1 is SNHLY and CDR2 is FYNNEI. This CDR3 reads CASDSSSYEQYF. The CDR3 DNA reads TGTGCCAGTGACAGTAGCTCCTACGAGCAGTACTTC.

The chain couples TRBV10-3 to TRBJ2-2, with 14 bases aligning to TRBD2. This CDR3 contains 17 residues. CDR1 is ENHRY, CDR2 SYGVKD, per germline. The V gene end was trimmed by 9 bases and the J gene end by 2 bases; junction bases not matched to a gene: 8. CDR3: CAITGLAGAVNTGELFF. The CDR3 bases are TGTGCCATAACGGGACTAGCGGGGGCCGTTAACACCGGGGAGCTGTTTTTT.

CDR3 protein: CASSVGLAGATSYNEQFF. Here the CDR3 DNA reads TGTGCCAGCAGCGTAGGTCTAGCGGGGGCCACCTCCTACAATGAGCAGTTCTTC. The chain joins TRBV9 to TRBJ2-1; 10 positions agree with TRBD2. The CDR3 consists of 18 residues. Per the germline V gene, CDR1 is SGDLS and CDR2 is YYNGEE. Trimming removed 0 bases from V and 0 bases from J; junction bases left unmatched: 6. Drawing the rest from reference TRBV9 and TRBJ2-1, the complete variable domain is DSGVTQTPKHLITATGQRVTLRCSPRSGDLSVYWYQQSLDQGLQFLIQYYNGEERAKGNILERFSAQQFPDLHSELNLSSLELGDSALYFCASSVGLAGATSYNEQFFGPGTRLTVL.

This clone has just one count. This chain connects TRBV5-1 to TRBJ2-7; D is ambiguous. V dropped 4 bases and J dropped 4 bases, with 9 bases sitting between them. The CDR3 runs 12 residues. Looked up from germline, CDR1 is SGHRS and CDR2 is YFSETQ. CDR3 in DNA: TGCGCCAGCAGCCCTGACAAGTACGAGCAGTACTTC. Translated, it gives CASSPDKYEQYF.

The chain joins TRBV5-1 to TRBJ2-1; a weak D match, TRBD2 (5 bases). V gave up 3 bases and J gave up 3 bases, with 16 bases separating them. This CDR3 comprises 16 residues. Germline V gene data show CDR1 as SGHRS and CDR2 as YFSETQ. DNA of the CDR3: TGCGCCAGCAGCTATACAGCTACAGAGGGCTACAATGAGCAGTTCTTC. Translated, it gives CASSYTATEGYNEQFF.

The genes are TRBV2 and TRBJ1-2; maybe TRBD1 (5 bases). Germline V gene data show CDR1 as SNHLY and CDR2 as FYNNEI. Trimming removed 4 bases from V and 4 bases from J, with 19 bases in between. The CDR3 has 16 amino acids. CDR3 loop: CASSGKGTRASYGYTF. The CDR3 DNA reads TGTGCCAGCAGTGGAAAAGGGACTCGGGCTAGCTATGGCTACACCTTC.

This chain joins TRBV30 and TRBJ1-2; D might be TRBD1 (6 bases). CDR1 and CDR2 (germline): GTSNPN, SVGIG (reference sequence). CDR3 length equals 13 residues. CDR3 amino acids: CAAARGRSYGYTF. CDR3 sequence (DNA): TGTGCAGCGGCGCGGGGGCGCAGCTATGGCTACACCTTC. The complete variable domain, with remaining parts taken from reference TRBV30 and TRBJ1-2, reads SQTIHQWPATLVQPVGSPLSLECTVEGTSNPNLYWYRQAAGRGLQLLFYSVGIGQISSEVPQNLSASRPQDRQFILSSKKLLLSDSGFYLCAAARGRSYGYTFGSGTRLTVV.

The chain links TRBV5-4 to TRBJ1-4, with 9 bases lining up with TRBD1. Trimming at V came to 2 bases and at J to 6 bases, leaving 2 bases not matched to a gene. The germline gives CDR1 SGHNT, CDR2 YYREEE (reference sequence). The CDR3 is made up of 14 amino acids. The CDR3 sequence: CASSLQGAYEKLFF. The CDR3 nucleotides are TGTGCCAGCAGCTTACAGGGGGCTTATGAAAAACTGTTTTTT.

The V gene is TRBV30, the J gene TRBJ2-7; no reliable D call. The CDR3 has 14 amino acids. Germline CDR1 GTSNPN, CDR2 SVGIG (reference sequence). The ends were cut back, 0 bases at V and 2 bases at J, with 11 bases in the middle. The CDR3, as DNA: TGTGCCTGGAGTGTATCAGGAATCACCTACGAGCAGTACTTC. Encoded protein: CAWSVSGITYEQYF.

The chain couples TRBV3-1 (or the pseudogene TRBV3-2) to TRBJ2-2, with TRBD1 as a possible D gene (5 bases). The CDR3 is 14 residues long. Trimming left V 7 bases short and J 1 base short, with 10 bases between. Germline CDR1 LGHDT, CDR2 YNNKEL (reference sequence). Written as DNA, the CDR3 is TGTGCCAGCACCCCCAGGGAGAACACCGGGGAGCTGTTTTTT. Its protein is CASTPRENTGELFF.

The rearrangement joins TRBV2 to TRBJ1-4, with D possibly matching TRBD1 (5 bases). Trimming cost V 5 bases and J 0 bases, with 10 bases left between them. The germline CDR1 and CDR2 sequences are SNHLY and FYNNEI. This CDR3 has 15 amino acids. The CDR3 region is CASSRGHTTNEKLFF. The DNA for the CDR3 is TGTGCCAGCAGTCGCGGACACACAACTAATGAAAAACTGTTTTTT.

The rearrangement uses TRBV11-3 and TRBJ1-6; maybe TRBD1 (6 bases). CDR1 is SGHNT, CDR2 YENEEA, per germline. Trimming left V 1 base short and J 0 bases short, with 13 bases between. The CDR3 loop spans 18 amino acids. The DNA of the CDR3 is TGTGCCAGCAGCTTAGGAAGGCAGGGGAGCTCCTATAATTCACCCCTCCACTTT. This codes for CASSLGRQGSSYNSPLHF.

The gene calls are TRBV27 and TRBJ2-5; tentatively, D is TRBD2 (5 bases). The CDR3 has 14 amino acids. Germline assignment: CDR1 MNHEY and CDR2 SMNVEV (reference sequence). The germline V and J ends were trimmed by 5 bases and 1 base, with 11 bases remaining between them. CDR3 nucleotides: TGTGCCAGCAGTCCTGGACTGTTCCAAGAGACCCAGTACTTC. Translated: CASSPGLFQETQYF.

This clone was counted once. The rearrangement links TRBV29-1 to TRBJ1-5, with D tentatively TRBD1 (5 bases). V was shortened by 4 bases and J by 7 bases, with 14 bases between the two germline ends. The CDR3 length is 13 residues. Germline V gene sequence: CDR1 SQVTM, CDR2 ANQGSEA. This CDR3 reads CSVGAGVQQPQHF. As DNA, the CDR3 is TGCAGCGTTGGAGCGGGGGTTCAACAGCCCCAGCATTTT.

The V gene is TRBV6-5, the J gene TRBJ1-1; possibly TRBD1 for D (6 bases). The CDR3 sequence is 16 residues long. CDR1 MNHEY and CDR2 SVGAGI come from the germline V gene. Trimming stripped 0 bases from V and 2 bases from J, with 13 bases between. The CDR3 sequence is CASSYSSGGGNTEAFF. The CDR3 DNA sequence: TGTGCCAGCAGTTACTCGAGTGGGGGCGGAAACACTGAAGCTTTCTTT.